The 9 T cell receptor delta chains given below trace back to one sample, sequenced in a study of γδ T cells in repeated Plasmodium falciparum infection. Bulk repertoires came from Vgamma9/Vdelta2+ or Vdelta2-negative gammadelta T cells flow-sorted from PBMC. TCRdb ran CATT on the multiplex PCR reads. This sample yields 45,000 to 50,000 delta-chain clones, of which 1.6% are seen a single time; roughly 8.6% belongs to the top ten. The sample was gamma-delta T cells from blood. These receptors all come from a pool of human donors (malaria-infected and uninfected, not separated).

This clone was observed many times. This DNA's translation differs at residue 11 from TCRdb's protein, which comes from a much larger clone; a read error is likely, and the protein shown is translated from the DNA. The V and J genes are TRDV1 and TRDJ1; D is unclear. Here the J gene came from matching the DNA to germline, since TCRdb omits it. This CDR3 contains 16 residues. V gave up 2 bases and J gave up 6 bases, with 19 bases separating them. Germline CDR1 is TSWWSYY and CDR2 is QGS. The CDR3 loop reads CALGENFGLRVNKLIF. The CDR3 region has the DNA TGTGCTCTTGGGGAAAATTTCGGGCTGAGAGTCAATAAACTCATCTTT.

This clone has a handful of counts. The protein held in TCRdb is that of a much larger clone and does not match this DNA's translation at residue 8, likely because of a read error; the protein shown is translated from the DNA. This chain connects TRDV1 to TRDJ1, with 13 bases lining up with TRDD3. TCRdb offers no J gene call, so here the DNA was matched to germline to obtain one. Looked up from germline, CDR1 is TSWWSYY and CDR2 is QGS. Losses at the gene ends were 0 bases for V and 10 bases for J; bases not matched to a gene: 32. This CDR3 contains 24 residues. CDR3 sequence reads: CALGELVLSYKLASTGGYALTLIF. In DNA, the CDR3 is TGTGCTCTTGGGGAACTAGTCCTTAGCTATAAGCTAGCATCGACTGGGGGATACGCTTTAACACTCATCTTT.

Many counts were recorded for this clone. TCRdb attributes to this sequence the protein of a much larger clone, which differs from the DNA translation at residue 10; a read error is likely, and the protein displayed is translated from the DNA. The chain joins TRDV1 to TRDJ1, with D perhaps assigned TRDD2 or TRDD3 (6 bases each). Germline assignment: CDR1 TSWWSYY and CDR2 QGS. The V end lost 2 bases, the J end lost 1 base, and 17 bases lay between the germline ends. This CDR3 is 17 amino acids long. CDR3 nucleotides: TGTGCTCTTGGGGAAACGTCCTACTGGGAATCCACCGATAAACTCATCTTT. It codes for CALGETSYWESTDKLIF.

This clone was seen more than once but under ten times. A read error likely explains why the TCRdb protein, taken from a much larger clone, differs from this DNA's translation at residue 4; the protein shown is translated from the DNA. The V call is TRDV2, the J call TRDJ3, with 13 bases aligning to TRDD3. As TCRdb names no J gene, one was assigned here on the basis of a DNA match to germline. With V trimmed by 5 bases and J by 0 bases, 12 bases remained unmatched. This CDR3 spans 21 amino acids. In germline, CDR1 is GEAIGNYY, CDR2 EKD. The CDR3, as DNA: TGTGCCTGTGGGTCCGTACTGGGGGATACGCGTAGCTCCTGGGACACCCGACAGATGTTTTTC. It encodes CACGSVLGDTRSSWDTRQMFF.

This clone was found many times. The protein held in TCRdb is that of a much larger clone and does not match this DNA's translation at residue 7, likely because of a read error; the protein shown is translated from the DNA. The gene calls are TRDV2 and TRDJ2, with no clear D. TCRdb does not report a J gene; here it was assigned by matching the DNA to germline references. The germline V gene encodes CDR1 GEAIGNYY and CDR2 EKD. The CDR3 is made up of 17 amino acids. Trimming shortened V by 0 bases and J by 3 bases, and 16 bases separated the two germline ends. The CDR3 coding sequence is TGTGCCTGTGACACCGTACCGGGAACGAACCTGACAGCACAACTCTTCTTT. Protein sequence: CACDTVPGTNLTAQLFF.

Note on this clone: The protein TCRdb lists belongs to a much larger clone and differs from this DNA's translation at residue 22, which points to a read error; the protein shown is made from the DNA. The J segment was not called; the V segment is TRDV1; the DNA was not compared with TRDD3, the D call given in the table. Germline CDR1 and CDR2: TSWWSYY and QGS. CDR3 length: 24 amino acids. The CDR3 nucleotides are TGTGCTCTTGGGATTCTTCTAGGGGCCTTTCCTAGGACTGGGGGATTTGGAAGCACCGATAAACCCATCTTT. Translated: CALGILLGAFPRTGGFGSTDKPIF.

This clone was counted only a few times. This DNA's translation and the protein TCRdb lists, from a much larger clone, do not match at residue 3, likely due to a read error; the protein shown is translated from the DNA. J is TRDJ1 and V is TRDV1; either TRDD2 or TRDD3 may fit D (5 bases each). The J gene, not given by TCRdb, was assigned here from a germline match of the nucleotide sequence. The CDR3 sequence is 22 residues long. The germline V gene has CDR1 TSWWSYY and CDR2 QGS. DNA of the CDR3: TGTGCTTTTGGGGAAGGCCTTCTCGAACCCACGTACGAGGCGGGGTACACCGATAAACTCATCTTT. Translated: CAFGEGLLEPTYEAGYTDKLIF.

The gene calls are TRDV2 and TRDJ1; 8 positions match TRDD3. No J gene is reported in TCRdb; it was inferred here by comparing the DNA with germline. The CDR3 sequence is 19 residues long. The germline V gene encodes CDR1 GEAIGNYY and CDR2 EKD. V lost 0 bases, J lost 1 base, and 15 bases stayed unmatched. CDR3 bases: TGTGCCTGTGACACCGTGGGACTGGGGATACCGAGGAGCACCGATAAACTCATCTTT. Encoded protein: CACDTVGLGIPRSTDKLIF.

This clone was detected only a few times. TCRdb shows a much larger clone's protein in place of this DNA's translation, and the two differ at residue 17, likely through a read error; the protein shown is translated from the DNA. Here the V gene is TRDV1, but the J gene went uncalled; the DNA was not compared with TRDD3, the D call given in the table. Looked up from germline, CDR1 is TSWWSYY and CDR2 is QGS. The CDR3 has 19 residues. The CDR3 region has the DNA TGTGCTCTTGGGGAAGGGATTTCAAACGCGCTGGGGGACACCGATAAACGCATCTTT. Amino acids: CALGEGISNALGDTDKRIF.